These T cell receptor beta chains were read from a single sample in a study of regulatory T cells in long-lasting Graves disease. Each CDR3 protein gets one entry after TCRdb re-called the multiplex PCR reads with MiXCR. The sample has around 400,000 distinct CDR3 sequences; 21% are singletons. The sequences come from peripheral blood mononuclear cells (PBMCs), collected when the disease was refractory, from a patient treated with antithyroid drugs. All receptors derive from a female donor with Graves disease. Each CDR3 is given with its conserved first and last residue. D genes are given only for firm matches. Size is stated for part of the rows, as once, few or many counts, or as a class when the clone is expanded.

clone size: few
J gene: TRBJ1-1
D gene: -
V gene: TRBV7-2
CDR3 DNA: TGTGCCAGCAGCTTAACGGCGGCTGAAGCTTTCTTT
CDR3 protein: CASSLTAAEAFF

clone size: many
J gene: TRBJ2-7
D gene: -
V gene: TRBV2
CDR3 DNA: TGTGCCAGCAGGCCGGCTACATCGGGCGAGCAGTACTTC
CDR3 protein: CASRPATSGEQYF

clone size: few
J gene: TRBJ1-1
D gene: -
V gene: TRBV5-6
CDR3 DNA: TGTGCCAGCAGCTTGAGCCTCACAGGGCCAAACATGAACACTGAAGCTTTCTTT
CDR3 protein: CASSLSLTGPNMNTEAFF

clone size: many
J gene: TRBJ2-5
D gene: -
V gene: TRBV11-2
CDR3 DNA: TGTGCCAGCAGCTTAGACCCTGGCGCTCAAGAGACCCAGTACTTC
CDR3 protein: CASSLDPGAQETQYF

clone size: many
J gene: TRBJ1-1
D gene: -
V gene: TRBV28
CDR3 DNA: TGTGCCAGCAGTTTGGGGGATCGTATGAACACTGAAGCTTTCTTT
CDR3 protein: CASSLGDRMNTEAFF

clone size: once
J gene: TRBJ2-2
D gene: TRBD1
V gene: TRBV6-1
CDR3 DNA: TGTGCCAGCAGTCCCCGGGACAGGGAGGGTTGCGGGGAGCTGTTTTTT
CDR3 protein: CASSPRDREGCGELFF

clone size: few
J gene: TRBJ2-7
D gene: -
V gene: TRBV20-1
CDR3 DNA: TGCAGTGCTGCCTGGGGCAGCTCCTACGAGCAGTACTTC
CDR3 protein: CSAAWGSSYEQYF

clone size: few
J gene: TRBJ2-2
D gene: -
V gene: TRBV27
CDR3 DNA: TGTGCCAGCAGTTTATCGGGTTTAAACGGGGAGCTGTTTTTT
CDR3 protein: CASSLSGLNGELFF

clone size: -
J gene: TRBJ2-3
D gene: TRBD2
V gene: TRBV7-9
CDR3 DNA: TGTGCCAGCAGCCCCCAGACCGGGACTAGTTGGGATACGCAGTATTTT
CDR3 protein: CASSPQTGTSWDTQYF

clone size: -
J gene: TRBJ2-7
D gene: TRBD2
V gene: TRBV20-1
CDR3 DNA: TGCAGTGCTAAAACCTTGCGGGAGGCTACCTACGAGCAGTACTTC
CDR3 protein: CSAKTLREATYEQYF

clone size: -
J gene: TRBJ2-1
D gene: -
V gene: TRBV30
CDR3 DNA: TGTGCCTGGAGGGACTACAATGAGCAGTTCTTC
CDR3 protein: CAWRDYNEQFF

clone size: -
J gene: TRBJ2-5
D gene: -
V gene: TRBV5-1
CDR3 DNA: TGCGCCAGCAGCACCCCCCCCGTGGAGGGGCCCAAGACCCAGTACTTC
CDR3 protein: CASSTPPVEGPKTQYF

clone size: -
J gene: TRBJ2-5
D gene: -
V gene: TRBV19
CDR3 DNA: TGTGCCAGTAGTATAGAGAACTACCAAGAGACCCAGTACTTC
CDR3 protein: CASSIENYQETQYF

clone size: few
J gene: TRBJ2-7
D gene: TRBD1
V gene: TRBV13
CDR3 DNA: TGTGCCAGCAGCCCGGGACAGCGCTACGAGCAGTACTTC
CDR3 protein: CASSPGQRYEQYF

clone size: many
J gene: TRBJ1-5
D gene: TRBD1
V gene: TRBV28
CDR3 DNA: TGTGCCAGCAGTTTTACAGGGGGCGGCAATCAGCCCCAGCATTTT
CDR3 protein: CASSFTGGGNQPQHF

clone size: many
J gene: TRBJ2-7
D gene: -
V gene: TRBV12-3/TRBV12-4
CDR3 DNA: TGTGCCAGCAGTTGGACAGAGAGGTCCTACGAGCAGTACTTC
CDR3 protein: CASSWTERSYEQYF

clone size: -
J gene: TRBJ2-7
D gene: TRBD1
V gene: TRBV24-1
CDR3 DNA: TGTGCCACCAGTGATACCGACAGGGCCAACGAGCAGTACTTC
CDR3 protein: CATSDTDRANEQYF

clone size: few
J gene: TRBJ2-7
D gene: TRBD1
V gene: TRBV3-1
CDR3 DNA: TGTGCCAGCAGCCACGGACAGGGCGGCTACGAGCAGTACTTC
CDR3 protein: CASSHGQGGYEQYF

clone size: many
J gene: TRBJ2-2
D gene: -
V gene: TRBV11-2
CDR3 DNA: TGTGCCAGCAGCTCCCGAGGCAGGCACACCGGGGAGCTGTTTTTT
CDR3 protein: CASSSRGRHTGELFF

clone size: -
J gene: TRBJ2-3
D gene: -
V gene: TRBV20-1
CDR3 DNA: TGCAGTCTTACTCGGACTGGCACAGATACGCAGTATTTT
CDR3 protein: CSLTRTGTDTQYF

clone size: many
J gene: TRBJ1-1
D gene: TRBD1
V gene: TRBV12-3/TRBV12-4
CDR3 DNA: TGTGCCAGCAGGCTCCCCGACAGGGTGAACACTGAAGCTTTCTTT
CDR3 protein: CASRLPDRVNTEAFF

clone size: -
J gene: TRBJ2-1
D gene: -
V gene: TRBV12-3/TRBV12-4
CDR3 DNA: TGTGCCAGCAATGGAGGGCCGTCCTACAATGAGCAGTTCTTC
CDR3 protein: CASNGGPSYNEQFF

clone size: -
J gene: TRBJ2-3
D gene: TRBD1
V gene: TRBV2
CDR3 DNA: TGTGCCAGCAGCAGACTCCGGGACAGGGGTCGGACAGATACGCAGTATTTT
CDR3 protein: CASSRLRDRGRTDTQYF

clone size: -
J gene: TRBJ2-1
D gene: TRBD2
V gene: TRBV25-1
CDR3 DNA: TGTGCCAGCAGTGGGGAGCCAGGGAGGGCCGGTAATGAGCAGTTCTTC
CDR3 protein: CASSGEPGRAGNEQFF

clone size: many
J gene: TRBJ2-7
D gene: TRBD2
V gene: TRBV7-3
CDR3 DNA: TGTGCCAGCAGTTTGACTAGCGGGAGCTACGAGCAGTACTTC
CDR3 protein: CASSLTSGSYEQYF

clone size: many
J gene: TRBJ2-4
D gene: -
V gene: TRBV19
CDR3 DNA: TGTGCCAGTGGGGCACAACCTCTAGCCAAAAACATTCAGTACTTC
CDR3 protein: CASGAQPLAKNIQYF

clone size: -
J gene: TRBJ2-2
D gene: -
V gene: TRBV29-1
CDR3 DNA: TGCAGCGTTGGAGCAGGTTGGGACTCAGTCACCGGGGAGCTGTTTTTT
CDR3 protein: CSVGAGWDSVTGELFF

clone size: once
J gene: TRBJ1-1
D gene: -
V gene: TRBV5-1
CDR3 DNA: TGCGCCAGCGGCTTGGGGTTCAGCCCCGAGGCTTTCTTT
CDR3 protein: CASGLGFSPEAFF

clone size: many
J gene: TRBJ2-7
D gene: TRBD2
V gene: TRBV7-8
CDR3 DNA: TGTGCCAGCAGCCCCCAAATAGCGGGAGGGCCTATCAACGGTCGGTACTTC
CDR3 protein: CASSPQIAGGPINGRYF

clone size: -
J gene: TRBJ1-2
D gene: TRBD1
V gene: TRBV28
CDR3 DNA: TGTGCCAGCAGTTTATCACAGGGGAACTGTGGCTACACCTTC
CDR3 protein: CASSLSQGNCGYTF

clone size: many
J gene: TRBJ1-2
D gene: -
V gene: TRBV5-6
CDR3 DNA: TGTGCCAGCAGCCCAATGGACAGATATGGCTACACCTTC
CDR3 protein: CASSPMDRYGYTF

clone size: many
J gene: TRBJ2-2
D gene: -
V gene: TRBV12-3/TRBV12-4
CDR3 DNA: TGTGCCAGCAGTTTGGCCCTCGGGAACACCGGGGAGCTGTTTTTT
CDR3 protein: CASSLALGNTGELFF

clone size: few
J gene: TRBJ2-5
D gene: TRBD2
V gene: TRBV7-9
CDR3 DNA: TGTGCCAGCAGCTTAGACCCGGGACTAGCGTCAGAGACCCAGTACTTC
CDR3 protein: CASSLDPGLASETQYF

clone size: few
J gene: TRBJ1-4
D gene: TRBD1
V gene: TRBV5-1
CDR3 DNA: TGCGCCAGCAGCTTCTACGGACAGGGCGAAAATGAAAAACTGTTTTTT
CDR3 protein: CASSFYGQGENEKLFF

clone size: -
J gene: TRBJ2-1
D gene: -
V gene: TRBV28
CDR3 DNA: TGTGCCAGCAGCCTCGTGGGTGGGGCGCCGACCCCATCTTTACCGTTCGGGGGGCAGTTCTTC
CDR3 protein: CASSLVGGAPTPSLPFGGQFF